This T cell receptor beta chain was obtained from a study of blood T cell repertoires in COVID-19. Study at large: Specimens from acute and convalescent COVID-19 originated in the United States, Italy and Spain. PBMCs, B-cell-depleted T cells, or T cells provided the cDNA or gDNA that made up the material.

In the source study's methods: The assay estimated nucleated cells by amplifying reference gene primers. Clones were read by immunoSEQ multiplex PCR, and TCRdb kept only the in-frame ones, dropping some. Clone size and V and J calls were adopted from that table, with D and trimming inferred from the DNA. The repertoire holds over 250,000 clones, with about 85% as singletons. Per the germline V gene, CDR1 is LNHDA and CDR2 is SQIVND (reference sequence). CDR3 length equals 14 residues. V lost 5 bases, J lost 6 bases, and 13 bases lay in between. This chain links TRBV19 with TRBJ2-2; perhaps TRBD2 as D (5 bases). The clonotype comes from a human donor in a cohort sampled during active COVID-19. Sequencing was done on a sample of peripheral blood. The chain's CDR3 is CASSFDYRAGELFF. The DNA of the CDR3 is TGTGCCAGTAGTTTTGACTACCGAGCCGGGGAGCTGTTTTTT.